A selection of T cell receptor beta chains follows, all from one sample in a study of monozygotic twins with cystic fibrosis. Libraries were prepared by immunoSEQ multiplex PCR; TCRdb keeps only in-frame clonotypes and omits some of them. Of about 9,100 clones in the sample, 91% are singletons; the top ten hold about 5%. What was sequenced was blood. These receptors came from a boy aged 2-15 years with cystic fibrosis. Both conserved end residues are part of each CDR3. Fields, in order: J gene, D gene, clone size, V gene, CDR3 DNA, CDR3 protein. D genes are given only for firm matches. Clone size, where shown, is once, few, many, or a class for clones that have expanded.

TRBJ1-1 | NA | NA | TRBV4-3 | TGCGCCAGCAGCCAAGATAGAACAGGGTGGAACACTGAAGCTTTCTTT | CASSQDRTGWNTEAFF
TRBJ1-3 | NA | NA | TRBV7-9 | TGTGCCAGCAGCACAGACACGCGCTCTGGAAACACCATATATTTT | CASSTDTRSGNTIYF
TRBJ2-1 | TRBD1 | NA | TRBV19 | TGTGCCAGTAGCGGGACAGAATACAATGAGCAGTTCTTC | CASSGTEYNEQFF
TRBJ2-3 | NA | NA | TRBV5-4 | TGTGCCAGCAGCTTCTACAGGAGGGAATCGACAGATACGCAGTATTTT | CASSFYRRESTDTQYF
TRBJ1-4 | TRBD1 | NA | TRBV7-2 | TGTGCCAGCAGCCCCGGGGACAGGGGGCTAACTAATGAAAAACTGTTTTTT | CASSPGDRGLTNEKLFF
TRBJ2-1 | NA | once | TRBV11-2 | TGTGCCAGCAGCTTAGATGCTTCTGGTGAGCAGTTCTTC | CASSLDASGEQFF
TRBJ1-1 | NA | NA | TRBV19 | TGTGCCAGTAGTATGGAGTCGGGAGTAAGCACTGAAGCTTTCTTT | CASSMESGVSTEAFF
TRBJ2-5 | NA | NA | TRBV6-5 | TGTGCCAGCAGTTACGGCGTAGAGGCGTCAGAGACCCAGTACTTC | CASSYGVEASETQYF
TRBJ1-6 | NA | NA | TRBV25-1 | TGTGCCAGCAGTGAATCACAGCACAATTCACCCCTCCACTTT | CASSESQHNSPLHF
TRBJ1-1 | TRBD1 | few | TRBV18 | TGTGCCAGCTCACTCCACAGGGGTAGGGCTGAAGCTTTCTTT | CASSLHRGRAEAFF
TRBJ1-2 | NA | NA | TRBV4-2 | TGTGCCAGCAGCCAAGATAGAACAGCCTATGGCTACACCTTC | CASSQDRTAYGYTF
TRBJ1-2 | TRBD1 | NA | TRBV11-2 | TGTGCCAGCAGCTTTTGGACAGGGAGTAATGGCTACACCTTC | CASSFWTGSNGYTF
TRBJ2-1 | TRBD1 | NA | TRBV11-3 | TGTGCCAGCAGCCCTTCTTGGACAGGGATTAATGAGCAGTTCTTC | CASSPSWTGINEQFF
TRBJ1-4 | TRBD1 | NA | TRBV9 | TGTGCCAGCAGCCGAGGACAGGGCGGTGAAAAACTGTTTTTT | CASSRGQGGEKLFF
TRBJ2-7 | TRBD1 | NA | TRBV11-2 | TGTGCCAGCAGCACACCCGGGACAGGGGTACACGAGCAGTACTTC | CASSTPGTGVHEQYF
TRBJ2-7 | TRBD1 | NA | TRBV19 | TGTGCCAGTAGTCCCCCGGACAGGGCTACCTACGAGCAGTACTTC | CASSPPDRATYEQYF
TRBJ2-2 | NA | NA | TRBV7-2 | TGTGCCAGCAGCTTTAAGGGGGACTACACCGGGGAGCTGTTTTTT | CASSFKGDYTGELFF
TRBJ2-2 | TRBD1 | NA | TRBV25-1 | TGTGCCAGCAGTGATAGACCCCGCCAGGGGGCGAACACCGGGGAGCTGTTTTTT | CASSDRPRQGANTGELFF
TRBJ1-2 | NA | once | TRBV30 | TGTGCCCGGGTACAGGCTGGAGGCTATGGCTACACCTTC | CARVQAGGYGYTF
TRBJ1-3 | NA | NA | TRBV6-5 | TGTGCCAGCGGGGGACCCCCTATGGACACCATATATTTT | CASGGPPMDTIYF
TRBJ1-6 | NA | few | TRBV5-4 | TGTGCCAGCAGCACCGTCGAGGGAAATAGCTCACCCCTCCACTTT | CASSTVEGNSSPLHF
TRBJ1-4 | NA | NA | TRBV5-1 | TGCGCCAGCAGCCTCGGAGGGTCAGGGGTGGGCGAAAAACTGTTTTTT | CASSLGGSGVGEKLFF
TRBJ2-5 | NA | NA | TRBV11-3 | TGTGCCAGCAGCTTAGAGGGGGCAGCAAACGAAGAGACCCAGTACTTC | CASSLEGAANEETQYF
TRBJ2-7 | NA | NA | TRBV9 | TGTGCCAGCAGCGTTCAACGGGGGCCCTCAAACTACGAGCAGTACTTC | CASSVQRGPSNYEQYF
TRBJ2-1 | NA | NA | TRBV6-5 | TGTGCCAGCAGTTATGCCAGGGAATCCTACAATGAGCAGTTCTTC | CASSYARESYNEQFF
TRBJ2-5 | NA | NA | TRBV7-2 | TGTGCCAGCAGCTTATTCCCCGGGGGCGGAGAGACCCAGTACTTC | CASSLFPGGGETQYF
TRBJ1-3 | NA | NA | TRBV27 | TGTGCCAGCAGTCCGACGGACCCGCGGTCCGGAAACACCATATATTTT | CASSPTDPRSGNTIYF
TRBJ1-6 | NA | NA | TRBV27 | TGTGCCAGCAGTGCAGTTCTCTCCTATAATTCACCCCTCCACTTT | CASSAVLSYNSPLHF
TRBJ2-7 | TRBD1 | NA | TRBV27 | TGTGCCAGCAGTTACTCCACGGGACAGAGCTCCTACGAGCAGTACTTC | CASSYSTGQSSYEQYF
TRBJ2-3 | NA | NA | TRBV19 | TGTGCCAGTAGCCAGACAGGCACAGATACGCAGTATTTT | CASSQTGTDTQYF
TRBJ2-2 | TRBD2 | NA | TRBV7-2 | TGTGCCAGCAGCTTCCGGGGGGCCGGGGAGCTGTTTTTT | CASSFRGAGELFF
TRBJ2-7 | NA | NA | TRBV7-2 | TGTGCCAGCAGCTTAGAGTTGGGAGGAGGGGCCGAGCAGTACTTC | CASSLELGGGAEQYF
TRBJ2-3 | TRBD1 | NA | TRBV5-1 | TGCGCCAGCACCACAGGGGGCCCACCAGATACGCAGTATTTT | CASTTGGPPDTQYF
TRBJ2-2 | TRBD2 | once | TRBV4-1 | TGCGCCAGCAGCCAAGTGGGAGGGATTACCGGGGAGCTGTTTTTT | CASSQVGGITGELFF